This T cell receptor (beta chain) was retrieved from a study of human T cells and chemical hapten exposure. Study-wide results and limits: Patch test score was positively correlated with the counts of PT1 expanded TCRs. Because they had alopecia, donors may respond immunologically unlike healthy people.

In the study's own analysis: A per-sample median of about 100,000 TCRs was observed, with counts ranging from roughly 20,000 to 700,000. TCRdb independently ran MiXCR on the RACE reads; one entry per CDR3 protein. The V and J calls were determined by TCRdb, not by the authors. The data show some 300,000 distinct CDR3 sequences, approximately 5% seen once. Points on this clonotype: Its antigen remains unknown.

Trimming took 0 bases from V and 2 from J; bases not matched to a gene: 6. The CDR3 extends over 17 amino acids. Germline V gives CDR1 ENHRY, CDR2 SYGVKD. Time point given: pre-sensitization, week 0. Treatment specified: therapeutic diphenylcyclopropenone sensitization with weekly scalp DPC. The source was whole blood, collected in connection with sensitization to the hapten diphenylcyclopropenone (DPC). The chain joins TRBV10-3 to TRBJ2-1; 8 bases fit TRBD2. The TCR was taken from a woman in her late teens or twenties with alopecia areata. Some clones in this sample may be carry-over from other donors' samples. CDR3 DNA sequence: TGTGCCATCAGTGAGTCGACAGGTAGCGGGACCTACAATGAGCAGTTCTTC. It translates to CAISESTGSGTYNEQFF.